This T cell receptor (beta chain) stems from a study of a mutant IDH1 vaccine in newly diagnosed glioma. Study details: The sex distribution of treated patients was about 60% male and about 38% female, with a mean age of approximately 40 years. Most patients had received both radiotherapy and temozolomide, the prior options being radiotherapy, temozolomide, or both. The study held visit V12 at week 35 and visit V13 at week 47.

Described time point: week 35, safety follow-up. Topical imiquimod was applied with each vaccine dose, which held 300 ug of mutant IDH1 20-mer peptide. Patients carried new grade 3 or 4 IDH1-mutant astrocytomas lacking nuclear ATRX. This CDR3 is 17 amino acids long. Germline CDR1 MNHNS, CDR2 SASEGT. The V and J ends lost 1 base and 0 bases respectively, with 10 bases between them. Sequenced by immunoSEQ multiplex PCR; TCRdb stores in-frame clones only, minus some. The table has 60,000 to 65,000 clones, roughly 81% seen once; the top ten hold roughly 5.3%. On this clone itself: What it binds is unknown.

This clonotype was sampled from a man aged 35 to 55 with glioma. This sequence joins TRBV6-1 and TRBJ2-6, with unresolved D. This sample comprised PBMCs, obtained from a glioma patient whose treatment included an IDH1 peptide vaccine. CDR3 coding DNA: TGTGCCAGCAGTGAAGGCCATGCCATCTCTGGGGCCAACGTCCTGACTTTC. Translating gives CASSEGHAISGANVLTF.